This T cell receptor beta chain was recorded in a study of tumor-infiltrating lymphocytes in primary liver carcinoma. Study findings and constraints: The study found only about 7.5-24% of top clones in all five tumor regions.

V was shortened by 7 bases and J by 7 bases, with 16 bases between the two germline ends. CDR1 and CDR2 from the germline V gene are SQVTM and ANQGSEA. The CDR3 totals 12 residues. Making TCR beta cDNA involved around 500 ng total RNA and a constant-region primer. Three nested multiplex PCR rounds, a slightly modified ARM-PCR, produced the libraries for TCR beta. Both of the initial two PCR rounds ran for roughly 10 cycles and employed TRBV1-TRBV30 forward primers alongside a C-beta reverse primer. TCRdb reprocessed the multiplex PCR reads with MiXCR, giving one entry per CDR3 protein. Of approximately 190,000 distinct CDR3 sequences in the sample, around four fifths were seen once. The study co-extracted DNA and RNA from approximately 20-30 mg of unsorted bulk tissue. The study found over 85% viable tumor cells in every tumor sample. Points on this clonotype: Its antigen is unidentified.

The chain uses TRBV29-1 and TRBJ2-5, with D possibly being TRBD1 (6 bases). This TCR was recovered from a man aged 40-55 years with primary liver carcinoma and hepatitis B virus infection. Specimen: tumor tissue from primary liver carcinoma. For the CDR3, the DNA is TGCAGCGGTAATCAGGGGAGAGGGACCCAGTACTTC. The encoded protein is CSGNQGRGTQYF.